This T cell receptor beta chain was retrieved from a study of blood T cell repertoires in COVID-19. Overall study context: Both acute and convalescent COVID-19 samples were obtained from the United States, Italy and Spain. PBMCs, B-cell-depleted T cells, or T cells provided the cDNA or gDNA that made up the material.

How the authors handled the data: The assay estimated nucleated cells by amplifying reference gene primers. Assay: immunoSEQ multiplex PCR; the TCRdb copy retains only in-frame clones and omits some. From that table come the V and J calls and clone size; the DNA was used to work out D and trimming. The sample includes 55,000 to 75,000 clones, about 87% of them seen just once. The germline V and J ends were trimmed by 3 bases and 5 bases, with 13 bases remaining between them. Germline V gene data show CDR1 as SGHVS and CDR2 as FQNEAQ. This CDR3 is built from 14 residues. The rearrangement joins TRBV7-8 to TRBJ2-5; TRBD2 might be the D (5 bases). The specimen was peripheral blood. This clonotype originated in a human donor with active COVID-19. The donor label of this sample is uncertain. In DNA form, the CDR3 reads TGTGCCAGCAGCTTGTGGGCCGGGGTCGAGACCCAGTACTTC. Translation: CASSLWAGVETQYF. Looking up the rest from reference TRBV7-8 and TRBJ2-5 gives the full variable domain: GAGVSQSPRYKVAKRGQDVALRCDPISGHVSLFWYQQALGQGPEFLTYFQNEAQLDKSGLPSDRFFAERPEGSVSTLKIQRTQQEDSAVYLCASSLWAGVETQYFGPGTRLLVL.